The entry that follows covers one T cell receptor beta chain sequence. Its cognate antigen is unknown. Data came from immunoSEQ multiplex PCR; TCRdb stores just in-frame clones and leaves some out. Of tens of thousands of clones listed, around 81% are singletons. The data are from a study of T cells in localized non-small cell lung cancer. General study results and limits: Clonality of T cells reached its maximum in uninvolved adjacent lung, surpassing tumor. Adjacent lung exhibited a median of around 60 among the 100 most abundant tumor clones.

Germline V CDR1 and CDR2: MDHEN, SYDVKM. With V trimmed by 4 bases and J by 2 bases, 8 bases remained unmatched. The CDR3 sequence is 16 residues long. The source was peripheral blood, collected before any cancer treatment. The clonotype was recovered from a female donor of 60 years or more with stage I lung adenocarcinoma. The chain combines TRBV28 with TRBJ1-2, with TRBD1 matching over 9 bases. The CDR3 region has the DNA TGTGCCAGCAGTTCCCCCAGGACAGGGGCGAACTATGGCTACACCTTC. Amino acid sequence: CASSSPRTGANYGYTF.